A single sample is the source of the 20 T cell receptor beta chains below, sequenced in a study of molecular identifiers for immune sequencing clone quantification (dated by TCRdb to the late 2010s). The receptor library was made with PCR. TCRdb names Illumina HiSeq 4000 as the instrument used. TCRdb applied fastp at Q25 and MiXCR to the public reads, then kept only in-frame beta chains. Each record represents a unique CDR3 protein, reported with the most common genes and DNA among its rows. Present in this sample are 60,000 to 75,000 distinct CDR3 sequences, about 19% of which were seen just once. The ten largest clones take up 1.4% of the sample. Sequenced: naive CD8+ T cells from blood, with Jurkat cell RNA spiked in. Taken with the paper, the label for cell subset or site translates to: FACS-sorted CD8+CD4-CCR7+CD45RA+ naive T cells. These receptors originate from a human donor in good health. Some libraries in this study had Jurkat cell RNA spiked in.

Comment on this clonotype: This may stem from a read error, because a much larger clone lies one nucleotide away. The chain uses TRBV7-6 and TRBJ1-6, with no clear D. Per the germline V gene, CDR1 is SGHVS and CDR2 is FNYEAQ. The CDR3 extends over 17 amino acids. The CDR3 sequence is CASSLESQSSYNSPPHF. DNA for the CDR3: TGTGCCAGCAGCTTAGAGTCCCAGAGCTCCTATAATTCACCCCCCCACTTT.

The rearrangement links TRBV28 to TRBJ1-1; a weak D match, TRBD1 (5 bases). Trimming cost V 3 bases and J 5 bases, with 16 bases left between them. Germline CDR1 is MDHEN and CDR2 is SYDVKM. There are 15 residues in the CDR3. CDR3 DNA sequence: TGTGCCAGCAGTTTTTTCGGGGGGGTTGGGACTGAAGCTTTCTTT. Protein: CASSFFGGVGTEAFF.

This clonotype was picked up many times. DNA for the CDR3: TGCAGCGTGGACAGGTATGAAGCTTTCTTT. Translating gives CSVDRYEAFF. V is TRBV29-1 and J is TRBJ1-1, with 7 bases identical to TRBD1. CDR1 is SQVTM and CDR2 is ANQGSEA in the germline V gene. The CDR3 runs to 10 residues. V lost 6 bases to trimming and J lost 7 bases; unmatched junction nucleotides: 2.

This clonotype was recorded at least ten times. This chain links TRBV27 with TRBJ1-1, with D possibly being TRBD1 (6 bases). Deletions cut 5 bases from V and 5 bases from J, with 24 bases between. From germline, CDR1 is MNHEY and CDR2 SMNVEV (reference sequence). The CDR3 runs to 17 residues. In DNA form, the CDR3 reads TGTGCCAGCAGTCCTACCAGGGCAGGGGAGGGGTATACTGAAGCTTTCTTT. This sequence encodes CASSPTRAGEGYTEAFF.

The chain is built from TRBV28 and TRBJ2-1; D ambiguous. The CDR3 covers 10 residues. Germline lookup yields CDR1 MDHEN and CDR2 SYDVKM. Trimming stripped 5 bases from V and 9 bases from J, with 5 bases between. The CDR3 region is CASSHTEQFF. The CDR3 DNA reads TGTGCCAGCAGTCACACTGAGCAGTTCTTC. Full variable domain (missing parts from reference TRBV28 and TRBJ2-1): DVKVTQSSRYLVKRTGEKVFLECVQDMDHENMFWYRQDPGLGLRLIYFSYDVKMKEKGDIPEGYSVSREKKERFSLILESASTNQTSMYLCASSHTEQFFGPGTRLTVL.

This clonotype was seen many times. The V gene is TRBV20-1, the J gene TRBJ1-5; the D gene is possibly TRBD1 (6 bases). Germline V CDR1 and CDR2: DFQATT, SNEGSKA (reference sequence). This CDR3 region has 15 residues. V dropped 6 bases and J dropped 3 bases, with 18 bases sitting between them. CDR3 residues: CSATPGDSDNQPQHF. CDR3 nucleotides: TGCAGTGCGACCCCAGGGGATTCAGACAATCAGCCCCAGCATTTT.

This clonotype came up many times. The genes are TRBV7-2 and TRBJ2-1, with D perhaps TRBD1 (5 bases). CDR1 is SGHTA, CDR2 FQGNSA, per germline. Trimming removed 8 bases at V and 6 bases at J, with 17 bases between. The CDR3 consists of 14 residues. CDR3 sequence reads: CASGKGLYSNEQFF. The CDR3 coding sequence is TGTGCCAGCGGCAAGGGGCTATACTCCAATGAGCAGTTCTTC.

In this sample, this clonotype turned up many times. Written as DNA, the CDR3 is TGCGCCAGCAGCCAGAGCTACGTGACAGGGCTCTACAATGAGCAGTTCTTC. This codes for CASSQSYVTGLYNEQFF. The chain combines TRBV4-3 with TRBJ2-1; 7 bases line up with TRBD1. Germline V gives CDR1 LGHNA, CDR2 YSLEER. This CDR3 contains 17 residues. Unmatched junction bases numbered 11, after V lost 3 bases and J lost 3 bases.

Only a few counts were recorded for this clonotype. In DNA form, the CDR3 reads TGTGCTAGTGGTTTGCCTTTGGGACAGCCCGACCCCCAAGGGGAGACCCAGTACTTC. Its translation is CASGLPLGQPDPQGETQYF. The V call is TRBV12-5, the J call TRBJ2-5; TRBD1 matches 7 bases. Germline V lookup: CDR1 LGHNT, CDR2 FRNRAP. The CDR3 has 19 amino acids. V was pared by 2 bases and J by 5 bases, with 20 bases of the junction left unmatched.

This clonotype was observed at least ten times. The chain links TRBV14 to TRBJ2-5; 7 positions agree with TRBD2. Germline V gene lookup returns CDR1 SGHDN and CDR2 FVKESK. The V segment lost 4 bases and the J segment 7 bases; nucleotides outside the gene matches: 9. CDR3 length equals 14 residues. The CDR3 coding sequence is TGTGCCAGCAGCCGCGGGGGAGCCGCCGGGACCCAGTACTTC. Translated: CASSRGGAAGTQYF.

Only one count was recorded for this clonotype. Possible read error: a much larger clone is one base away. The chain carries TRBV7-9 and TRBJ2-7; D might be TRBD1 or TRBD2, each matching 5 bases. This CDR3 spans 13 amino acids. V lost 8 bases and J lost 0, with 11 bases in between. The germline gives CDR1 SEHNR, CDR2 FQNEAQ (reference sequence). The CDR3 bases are TGTGCCAGCGGACGGGACGCCTCCTACGAGCAGTACTTC. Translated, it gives CASGRDASYEQYF.

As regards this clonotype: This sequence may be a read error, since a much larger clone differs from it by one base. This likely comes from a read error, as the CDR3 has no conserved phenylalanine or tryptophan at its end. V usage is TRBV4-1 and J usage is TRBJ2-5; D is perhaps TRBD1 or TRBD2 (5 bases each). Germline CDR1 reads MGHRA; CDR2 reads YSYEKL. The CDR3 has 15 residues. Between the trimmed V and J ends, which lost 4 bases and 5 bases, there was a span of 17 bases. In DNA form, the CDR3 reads TGCGCCAGCAGCCCCCGGGGCACCCTTTGGGAGACCCAGTACCTC. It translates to CASSPRGTLWETQYL.

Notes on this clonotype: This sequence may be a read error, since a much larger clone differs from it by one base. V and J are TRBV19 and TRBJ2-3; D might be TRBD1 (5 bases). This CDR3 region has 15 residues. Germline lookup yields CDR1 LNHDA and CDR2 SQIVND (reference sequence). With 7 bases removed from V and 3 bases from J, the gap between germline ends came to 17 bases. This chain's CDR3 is CASTGQAFGTDTQYF. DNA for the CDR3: TGTGCCAGTACCGGACAAGCGTTTGGGACAGATACGCAGTATTTT.

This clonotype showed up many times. This chain's CDR3 is CASSIGDRGSYEQYF. Here the CDR3 DNA reads TGTGCCAGTAGTATAGGGGACAGGGGCTCCTACGAGCAGTACTTC. This chain uses TRBV19 with TRBJ2-7; 10 nucleotides align to TRBD1. Germline-derived CDR1 and CDR2 are LNHDA and SQIVND (reference sequence). The trim removed 1 base at V and 0 bases at J, leaving 0 bases unmatched. CDR3 length: 15 amino acids.

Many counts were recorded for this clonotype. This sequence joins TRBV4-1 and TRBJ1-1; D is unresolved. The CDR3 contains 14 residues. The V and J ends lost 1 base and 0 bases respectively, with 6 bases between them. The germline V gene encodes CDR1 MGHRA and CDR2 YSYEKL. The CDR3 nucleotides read TGCGCCAGCAGCCAAGCGGCGCTGAACACTGAAGCTTTCTTT. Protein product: CASSQAALNTEAFF.

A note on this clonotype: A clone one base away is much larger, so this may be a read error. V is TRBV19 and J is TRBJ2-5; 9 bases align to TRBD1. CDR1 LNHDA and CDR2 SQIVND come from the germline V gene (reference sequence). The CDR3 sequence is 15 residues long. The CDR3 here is CASSSRQGVREAQYF. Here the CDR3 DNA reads TGTGCCAGTAGTAGCAGACAGGGGGTTCGAGAGGCCCAGTACTTC.

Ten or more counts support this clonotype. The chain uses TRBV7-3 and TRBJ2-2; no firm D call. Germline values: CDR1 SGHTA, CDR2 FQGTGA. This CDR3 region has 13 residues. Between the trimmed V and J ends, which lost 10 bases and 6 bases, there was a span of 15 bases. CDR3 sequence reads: CATSWGIPGELFF. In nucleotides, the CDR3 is TGTGCCACTTCCTGGGGAATCCCCGGGGAGCTGTTTTTT. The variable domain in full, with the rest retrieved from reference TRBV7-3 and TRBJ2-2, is GAGVSQTPSNKVTEKGKYVELRCDPISGHTALYWYRQSLGQGPEFLIYFQGTGAADDSGLPNDRFFAVRPEGSVSTLKIQRTERGDSAVYLCATSWGIPGELFFGEGSRLTVL.

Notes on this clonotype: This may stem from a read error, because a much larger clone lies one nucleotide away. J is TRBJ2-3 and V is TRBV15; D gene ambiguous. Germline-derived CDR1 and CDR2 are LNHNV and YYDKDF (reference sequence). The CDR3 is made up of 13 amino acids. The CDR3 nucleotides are TGTGGCACCAGCAGAGAAAGGAGTGATACGCAGTATTTT. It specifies CGTSRERSDTQYF.

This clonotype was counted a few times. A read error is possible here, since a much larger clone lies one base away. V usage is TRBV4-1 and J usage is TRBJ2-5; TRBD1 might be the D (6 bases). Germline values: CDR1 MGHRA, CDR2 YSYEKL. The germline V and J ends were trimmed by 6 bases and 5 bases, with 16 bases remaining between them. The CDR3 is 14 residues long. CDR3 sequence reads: CASSDQGHEETQYF. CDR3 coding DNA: TGCGCCAGCAGTGACCAGGGGCATGAGGAGACCCAGTACTTC.

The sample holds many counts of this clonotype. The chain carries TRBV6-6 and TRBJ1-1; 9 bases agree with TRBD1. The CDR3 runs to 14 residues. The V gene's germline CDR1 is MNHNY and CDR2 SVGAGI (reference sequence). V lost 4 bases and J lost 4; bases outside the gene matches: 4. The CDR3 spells CASSLQGAVTEAFF. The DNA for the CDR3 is TGTGCCAGCAGTTTACAGGGGGCGGTCACTGAAGCTTTCTTT.